This T cell receptor (beta chain) was sequenced for a study of CD8+ T cells in alopecia areata. For the study at large: Oral tofacitinib (5 to 10 mg twice daily) was administered to treated patients. Whole-study results and caveats: Researchers say the link of baseline CD8+ expansion to response remains uncertain, with one nonresponder.

This clone was seen only once. Its specificity is not known. Isolated RNA was reverse transcribed into cDNA used as the sequencing template. The assay was immunoSEQ multiplex PCR, and TCRdb's table has in-frame clones only and misses some. The data hold some 170,000 clones, with about 61% observed a single time. Treatment reported: oral pan-JAK inhibitor, 5-10 mg twice daily. Researchers gathered lesional scalp punch biopsies and peripheral blood from patients with alopecia areata. CDR3 length equals 15 residues. Trimming at V came to 0 bases and at J to 4 bases, leaving 4 bases not matched to a gene. In germline, CDR1 is SEHNR, CDR2 FQNEAQ (reference sequence).

The receptor comes from a human donor with alopecia areata. The source material was CD4+ T cells sorted from blood, sampled between weeks 55 and 65, from a patient treated with tofacitinib. The chain employs TRBV7-9 and TRBJ1-2, with 8 nucleotides matching TRBD1. The CDR3 sequence is CASSLAPGTGYGYTF. As DNA, the CDR3 is TGTGCCAGCAGCTTAGCGCCGGGGACAGGCTATGGCTACACCTTC.